This T cell receptor beta chain came from a study of T-cell reconstitution after alpha-beta-depleted transplantation in children. As it was prepared, the TCRbeta library received unique molecular identifiers. TCRdb reprocessed the PCR reads with MiXCR, giving one entry per CDR3 protein. Here the sample spans roughly 500,000 distinct CDR3 sequences, approximately 32% being singletons. CDR3 length: 16 amino acids. The junction had 9 bases not matched to a gene; V was cut back by 6 bases and J by 3 bases. Looked up from germline, CDR1 is SGHTA and CDR2 is FQGNSA. The chain has TRBV7-2 and TRBJ2-2, with 8 bases lining up with TRBD2. Here the sequenced sample was PBMCs from the stem cell graft donor, taken from the stem cell graft. This clonotype originated in a human donor who donated a stem cell graft to a child with aplastic anemia. The CDR3 sequence is CASRSGAGVDTGELFF. The CDR3 DNA follows: TGTGCCAGCAGATCGGGAGCGGGAGTAGACACCGGGGAGCTGTTTTTT.